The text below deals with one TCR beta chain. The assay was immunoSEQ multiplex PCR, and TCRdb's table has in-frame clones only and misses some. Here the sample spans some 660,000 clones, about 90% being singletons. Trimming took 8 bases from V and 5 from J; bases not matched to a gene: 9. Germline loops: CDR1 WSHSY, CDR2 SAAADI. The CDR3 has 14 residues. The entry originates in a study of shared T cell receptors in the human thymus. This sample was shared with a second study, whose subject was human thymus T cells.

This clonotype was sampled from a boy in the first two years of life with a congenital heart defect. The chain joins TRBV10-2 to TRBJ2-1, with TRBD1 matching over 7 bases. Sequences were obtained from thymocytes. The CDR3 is CASSTGKGNNEQFF. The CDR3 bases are TGCGCCAGCTCGACAGGGAAGGGGAACAATGAGCAGTTCTTC.